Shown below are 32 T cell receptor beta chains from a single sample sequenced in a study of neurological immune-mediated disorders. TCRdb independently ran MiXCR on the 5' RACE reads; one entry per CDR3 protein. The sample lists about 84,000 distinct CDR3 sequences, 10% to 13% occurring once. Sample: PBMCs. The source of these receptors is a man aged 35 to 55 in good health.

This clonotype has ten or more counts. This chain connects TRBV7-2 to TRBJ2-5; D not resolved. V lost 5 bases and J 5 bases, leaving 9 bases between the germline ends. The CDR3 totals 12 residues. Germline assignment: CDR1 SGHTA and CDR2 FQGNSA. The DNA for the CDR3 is TGTGCCAGCAGCGCGGTTGGGGAGACCCAGTACTTC. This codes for CASSAVGETQYF.

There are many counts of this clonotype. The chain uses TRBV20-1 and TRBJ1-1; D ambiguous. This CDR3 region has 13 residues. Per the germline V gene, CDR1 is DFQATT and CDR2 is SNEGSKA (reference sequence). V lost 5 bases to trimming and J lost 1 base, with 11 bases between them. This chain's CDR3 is CSAPLRENTEAFF. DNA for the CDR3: TGCAGTGCTCCTTTGAGGGAGAACACTGAAGCTTTCTTT.

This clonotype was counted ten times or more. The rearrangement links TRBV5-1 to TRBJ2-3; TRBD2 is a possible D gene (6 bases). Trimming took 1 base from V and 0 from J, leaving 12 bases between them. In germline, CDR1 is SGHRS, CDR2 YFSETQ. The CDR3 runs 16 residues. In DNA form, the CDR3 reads TGCGCCAGCAGCTTGTCTGCGGGATTTAGCACAGATACGCAGTATTTT. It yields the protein CASSLSAGFSTDTQYF.

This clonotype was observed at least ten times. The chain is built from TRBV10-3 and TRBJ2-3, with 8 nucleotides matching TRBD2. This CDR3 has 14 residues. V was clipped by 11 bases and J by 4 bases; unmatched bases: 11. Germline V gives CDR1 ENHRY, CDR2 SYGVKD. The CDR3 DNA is TGTGCCTCGCGGGCGGGGGGCGGCGCAGATACGCAGTATTTT. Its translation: CASRAGGGADTQYF.

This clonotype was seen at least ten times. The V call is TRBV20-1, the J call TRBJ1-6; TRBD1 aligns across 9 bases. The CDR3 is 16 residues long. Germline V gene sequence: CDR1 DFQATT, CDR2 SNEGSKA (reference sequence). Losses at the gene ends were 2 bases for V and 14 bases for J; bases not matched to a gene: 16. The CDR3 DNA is TGCAGTGCTAGAACAGGGGGCGCCGGAAAAAGTGTGGCCCTCCACTTT. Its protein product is CSARTGGAGKSVALHF.

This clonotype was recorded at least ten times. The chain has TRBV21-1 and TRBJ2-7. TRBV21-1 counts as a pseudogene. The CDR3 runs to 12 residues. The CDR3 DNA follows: TGTGCCAGCAGCAAAGTATCCTACGAGCAGTACTTC. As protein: CASSKVSYEQYF.

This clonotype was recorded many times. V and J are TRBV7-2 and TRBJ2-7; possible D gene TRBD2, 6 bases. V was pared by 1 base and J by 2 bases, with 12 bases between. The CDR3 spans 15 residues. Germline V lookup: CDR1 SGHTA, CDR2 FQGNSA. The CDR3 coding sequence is TGTGCCAGCAGCTTAGAGGGGACTGTCGCCTACGAGCAGTACTTC. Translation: CASSLEGTVAYEQYF.

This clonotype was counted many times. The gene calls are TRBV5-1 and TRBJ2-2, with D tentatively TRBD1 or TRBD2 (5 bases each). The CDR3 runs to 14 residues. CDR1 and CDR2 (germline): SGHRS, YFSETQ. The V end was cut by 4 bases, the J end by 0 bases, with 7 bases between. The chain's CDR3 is CASSGTANTGELFF. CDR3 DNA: TGCGCCAGCAGCGGGACGGCGAACACCGGGGAGCTGTTTTTT.

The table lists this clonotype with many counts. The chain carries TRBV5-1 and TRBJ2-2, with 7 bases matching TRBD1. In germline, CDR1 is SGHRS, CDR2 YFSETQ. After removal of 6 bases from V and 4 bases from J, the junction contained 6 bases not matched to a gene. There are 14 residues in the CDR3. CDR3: CASNTGQRTGELFF. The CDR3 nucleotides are TGCGCCAGCAACACGGGACAGCGCACCGGGGAGCTGTTTTTT.

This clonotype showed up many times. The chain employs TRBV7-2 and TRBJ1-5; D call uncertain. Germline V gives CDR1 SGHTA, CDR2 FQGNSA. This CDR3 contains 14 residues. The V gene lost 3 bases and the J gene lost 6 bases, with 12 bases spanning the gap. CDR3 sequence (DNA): TGTGCCAGCAGCTTCGGGAGCTTTGGTCAGCCCCAGCATTTT. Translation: CASSFGSFGQPQHF.

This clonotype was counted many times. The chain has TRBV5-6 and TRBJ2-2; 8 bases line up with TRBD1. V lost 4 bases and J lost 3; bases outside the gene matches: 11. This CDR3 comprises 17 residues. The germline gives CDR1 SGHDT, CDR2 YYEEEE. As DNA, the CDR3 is TGTGCCAGCAGCCTAAGGACAGGGATCGGCGACACCGGGGAGCTGTTTTTT. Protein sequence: CASSLRTGIGDTGELFF. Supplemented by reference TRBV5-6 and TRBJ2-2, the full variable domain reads DAGVTQSPTHLIKTRGQQVTLRCSPKSGHDTVSWYQQALGQGPQFIFQYYEEEERQRGNFPDRFSGHQFPNYSSELNVNALLLGDSALYLCASSLRTGIGDTGELFFGEGSRLTVL.

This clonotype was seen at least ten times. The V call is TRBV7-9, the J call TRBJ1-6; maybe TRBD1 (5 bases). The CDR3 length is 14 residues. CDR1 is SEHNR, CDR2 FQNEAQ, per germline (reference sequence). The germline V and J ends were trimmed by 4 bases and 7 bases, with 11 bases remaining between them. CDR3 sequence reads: CASSSQGWNSPLHF. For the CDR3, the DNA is TGTGCCAGCAGCTCTCAGGGCTGGAATTCACCCCTCCACTTT.

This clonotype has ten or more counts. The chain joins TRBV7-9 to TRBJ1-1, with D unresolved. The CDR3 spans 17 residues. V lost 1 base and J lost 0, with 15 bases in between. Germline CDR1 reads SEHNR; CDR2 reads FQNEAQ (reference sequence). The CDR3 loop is CASSLEGREQMNTEAFF. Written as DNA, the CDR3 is TGTGCCAGCAGCTTAGAGGGCCGGGAACAGATGAACACTGAAGCTTTCTTT.

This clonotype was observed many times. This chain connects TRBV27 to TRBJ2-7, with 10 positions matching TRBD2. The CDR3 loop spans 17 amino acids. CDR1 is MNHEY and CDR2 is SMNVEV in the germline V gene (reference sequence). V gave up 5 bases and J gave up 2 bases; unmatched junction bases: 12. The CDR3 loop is CASSLFRSGGGTYEQYF. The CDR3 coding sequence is TGTGCCAGCAGTCTCTTTCGGAGCGGGGGGGGAACCTACGAGCAGTACTTC.

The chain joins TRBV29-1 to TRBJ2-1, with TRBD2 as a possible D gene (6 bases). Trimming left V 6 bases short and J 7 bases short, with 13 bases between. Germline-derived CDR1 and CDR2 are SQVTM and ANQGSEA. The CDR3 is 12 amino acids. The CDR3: CSVTGLRNEQFF. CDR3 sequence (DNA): TGCAGCGTGACGGGACTCCGGAATGAGCAGTTCTTC.

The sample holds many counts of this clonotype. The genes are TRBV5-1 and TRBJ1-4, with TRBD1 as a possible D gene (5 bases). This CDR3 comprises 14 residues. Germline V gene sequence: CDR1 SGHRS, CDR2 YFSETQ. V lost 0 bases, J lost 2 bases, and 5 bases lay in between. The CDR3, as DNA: TGCGCCAGCAGCTTGGGACAGACTAATGAAAAACTGTTTTTT. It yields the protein CASSLGQTNEKLFF. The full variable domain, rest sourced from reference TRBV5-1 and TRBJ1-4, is KAGVTQTPRYLIKTRGQQVTLSCSPISGHRSVSWYQQTPGQGLQFLFEYFSETQRNKGNFPGRFSGRQFSNSRSEMNVSTLELGDSALYLCASSLGQTNEKLFFGSGTQLSVL.

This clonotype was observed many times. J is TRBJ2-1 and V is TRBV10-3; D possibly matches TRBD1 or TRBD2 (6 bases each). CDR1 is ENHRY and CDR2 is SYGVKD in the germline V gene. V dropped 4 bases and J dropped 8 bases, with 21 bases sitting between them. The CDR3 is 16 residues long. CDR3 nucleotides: TGTGCCATCAGTGGGGGGGATGACAGGTTAATGGATGAGCAGTTCTTC. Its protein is CAISGGDDRLMDEQFF.

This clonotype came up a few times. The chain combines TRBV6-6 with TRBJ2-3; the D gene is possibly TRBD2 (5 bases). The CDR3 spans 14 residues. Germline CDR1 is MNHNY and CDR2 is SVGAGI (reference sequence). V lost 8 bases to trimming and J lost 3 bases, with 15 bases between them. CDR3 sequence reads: CASRSGPRTDTQYF. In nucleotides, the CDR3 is TGTGCCAGCCGCAGCGGACCTAGGACAGATACGCAGTATTTT.

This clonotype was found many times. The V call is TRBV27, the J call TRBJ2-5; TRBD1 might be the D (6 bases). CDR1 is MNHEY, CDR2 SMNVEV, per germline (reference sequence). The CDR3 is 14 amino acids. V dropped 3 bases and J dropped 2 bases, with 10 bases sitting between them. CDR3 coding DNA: TGTGCCAGCAGTTTCAGAGACAGGCAAGAGACCCAGTACTTC. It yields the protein CASSFRDRQETQYF.

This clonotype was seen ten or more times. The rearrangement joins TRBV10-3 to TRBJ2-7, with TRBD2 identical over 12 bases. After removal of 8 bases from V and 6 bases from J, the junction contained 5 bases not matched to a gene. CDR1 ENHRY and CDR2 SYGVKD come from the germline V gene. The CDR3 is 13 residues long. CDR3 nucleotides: TGTGCCATCGGGACGGGACTAGCGGGCGAGCAGTACTTC. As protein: CAIGTGLAGEQYF.

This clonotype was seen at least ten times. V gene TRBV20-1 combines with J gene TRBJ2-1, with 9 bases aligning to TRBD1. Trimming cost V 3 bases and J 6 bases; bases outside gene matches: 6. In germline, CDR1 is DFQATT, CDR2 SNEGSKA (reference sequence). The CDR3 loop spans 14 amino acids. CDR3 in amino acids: CSARTGGRSNEQFF. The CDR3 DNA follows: TGCAGTGCTAGGACAGGGGGACGATCCAATGAGCAGTTCTTC.

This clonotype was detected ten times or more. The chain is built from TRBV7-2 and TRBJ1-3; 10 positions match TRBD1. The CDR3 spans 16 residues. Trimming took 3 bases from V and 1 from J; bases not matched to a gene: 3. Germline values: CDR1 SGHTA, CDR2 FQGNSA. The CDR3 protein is CASSLRQGASGNTIYF. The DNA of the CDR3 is TGTGCCAGCAGCTTGAGACAGGGGGCATCTGGAAACACCATATATTTT.

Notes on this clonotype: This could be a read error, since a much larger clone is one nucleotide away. This CDR3 reads CATRVGSSYNSPLRF. CDR3 nucleotides: TGTGCCACCAGGGTGGGAAGCTCCTATAATTCACCCCTCCGCTTT. The chain has TRBV6-5 and TRBJ1-6; TRBD1 is a possible D gene (5 bases). Germline loops: CDR1 MNHEY, CDR2 SVGAGI. This CDR3 has 15 residues.

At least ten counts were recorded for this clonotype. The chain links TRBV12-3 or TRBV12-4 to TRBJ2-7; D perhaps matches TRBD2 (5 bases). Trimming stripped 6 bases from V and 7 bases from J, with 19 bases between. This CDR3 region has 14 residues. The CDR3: CASSPTSLGGEQYF. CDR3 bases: TGTGCCAGCAGCCCCACGTCGCTCGGAGGTGAGCAGTACTTC.

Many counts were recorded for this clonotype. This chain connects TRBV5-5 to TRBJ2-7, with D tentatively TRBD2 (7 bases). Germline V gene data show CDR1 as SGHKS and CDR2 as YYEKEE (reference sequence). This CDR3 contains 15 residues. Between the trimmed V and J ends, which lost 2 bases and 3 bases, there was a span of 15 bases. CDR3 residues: CASSFIAGASYEQYF. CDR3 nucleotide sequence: TGTGCCAGCAGCTTTATTGCGGGGGCCAGCTACGAGCAGTACTTC.

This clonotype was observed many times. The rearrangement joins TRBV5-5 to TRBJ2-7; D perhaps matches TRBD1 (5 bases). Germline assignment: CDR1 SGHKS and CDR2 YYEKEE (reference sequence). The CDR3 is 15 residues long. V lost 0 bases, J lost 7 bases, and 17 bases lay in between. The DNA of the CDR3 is TGTGCCAGCAGCTTGGTAGGGGATCCGATCGGGGAGCAGTACTTC. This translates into CASSLVGDPIGEQYF.

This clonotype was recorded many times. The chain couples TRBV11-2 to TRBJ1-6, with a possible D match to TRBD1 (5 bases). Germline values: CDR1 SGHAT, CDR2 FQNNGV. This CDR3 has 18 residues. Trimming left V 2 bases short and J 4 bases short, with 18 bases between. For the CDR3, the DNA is TGTGCCAGCAGCTTAAACGGCCAGGTTAGGGGATATAATTCACCCCTCCACTTT. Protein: CASSLNGQVRGYNSPLHF.

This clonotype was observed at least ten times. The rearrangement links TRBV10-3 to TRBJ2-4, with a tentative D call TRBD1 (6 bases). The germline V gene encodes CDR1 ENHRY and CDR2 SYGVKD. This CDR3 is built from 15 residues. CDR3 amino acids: CATGQPLLAKNIQYF. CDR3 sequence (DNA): TGTGCAACTGGACAGCCCCTACTAGCCAAAAACATTCAGTACTTC.

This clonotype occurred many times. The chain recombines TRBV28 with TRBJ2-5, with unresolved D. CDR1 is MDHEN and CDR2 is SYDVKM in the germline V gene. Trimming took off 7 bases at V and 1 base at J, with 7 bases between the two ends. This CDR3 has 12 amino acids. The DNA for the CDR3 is TGTGCCAGCAAGACCGCCCAAGAGACCCAGTACTTC. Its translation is CASKTAQETQYF.

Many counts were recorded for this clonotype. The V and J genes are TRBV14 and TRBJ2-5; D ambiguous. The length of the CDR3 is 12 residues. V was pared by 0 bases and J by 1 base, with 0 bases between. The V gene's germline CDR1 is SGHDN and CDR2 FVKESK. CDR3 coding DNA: TGTGCCAGCAGCCAAGACCAAGAGACCCAGTACTTC. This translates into CASSQDQETQYF.

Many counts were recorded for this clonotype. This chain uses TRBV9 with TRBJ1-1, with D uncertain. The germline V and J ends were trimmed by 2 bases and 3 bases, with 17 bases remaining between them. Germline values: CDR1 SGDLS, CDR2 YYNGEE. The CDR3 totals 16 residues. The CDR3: CASSVGLLAIDTEAFF. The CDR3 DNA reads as TGTGCCAGCAGCGTTGGGCTATTGGCCATCGACACTGAAGCTTTCTTT.

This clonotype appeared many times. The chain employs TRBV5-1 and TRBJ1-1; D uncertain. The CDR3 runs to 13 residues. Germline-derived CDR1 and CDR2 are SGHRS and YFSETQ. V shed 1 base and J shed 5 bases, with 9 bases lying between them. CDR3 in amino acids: CASSLYMGTEAFF. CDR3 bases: TGCGCCAGCAGCTTGTATATGGGAACTGAAGCTTTCTTT.